A selection of T cell receptor beta chains follows, all from one sample in a study of blood T cell repertoires in COVID-19. Some clones are missing from TCRdb's copy, which holds only in-frame ones; the method was immunoSEQ multiplex PCR. The sample carries 350,000 to 400,000 clones, 86% recorded once. Sequencing was carried out using peripheral blood. All receptors derive from a woman aged 55-69 years with COVID-19, enrolled during active disease. CDR3s leave out the opening cysteine and the closing phenylalanine or tryptophan. Fields, in order: V gene, J gene, CDR3 protein.

v_gene: TRBV18; j_gene: TRBJ2-7; CDR3aa: ASSRTGSTSYEQY
v_gene: TRBV7-8; j_gene: TRBJ2-5; CDR3aa: ASSLATTGGGETQY
v_gene: TRBV30; j_gene: TRBJ1-6; CDR3aa: ASNRDYNSPLH
v_gene: TRBV25-1; j_gene: TRBJ2-7; CDR3aa: ASSDSVPYEQY
v_gene: TRBV30; j_gene: TRBJ1-4; CDR3aa: AWSKVRGSWAEKLF
v_gene: TRBV18; j_gene: TRBJ1-6; CDR3aa: ASAPWDRDSPLH
v_gene: TRBV4-1; j_gene: -; CDR3aa: ASSQDILAGDEQY
v_gene: TRBV5-1; j_gene: TRBJ2-7; CDR3aa: ASSFVSGGGAYEQY
v_gene: TRBV5-1; j_gene: TRBJ1-1; CDR3aa: ASSLGQGVEAF
v_gene: TRBV7-6; j_gene: TRBJ2-1; CDR3aa: ASSLNPGTEAYNEQF
v_gene: TRBV6-5; j_gene: TRBJ1-1; CDR3aa: ASTLSRVTEAF
v_gene: TRBV11-3; j_gene: TRBJ2-5; CDR3aa: ASSRIVGGGRGETQY
v_gene: TRBV23-1; j_gene: TRBJ2-1; CDR3aa: ASSLGFRTPHYNEQF
v_gene: TRBV3-1/TRBV3-2; j_gene: TRBJ1-5; CDR3aa: ASSQGGGNNQPQH
v_gene: TRBV5-1; j_gene: TRBJ1-6; CDR3aa: ASSLRTGDGSPLH
v_gene: TRBV5-1; j_gene: TRBJ1-5; CDR3aa: ASSSGTNQPQH
v_gene: TRBV5-1; j_gene: TRBJ2-7; CDR3aa: ASSHLEGDTYEQY
v_gene: TRBV11-2; j_gene: TRBJ2-7; CDR3aa: ASSLSTISYEQY
v_gene: TRBV19; j_gene: TRBJ2-3; CDR3aa: ASRTDRGTDTQY
v_gene: TRBV19; j_gene: TRBJ2-2; CDR3aa: ASSLRDRGATGELF
v_gene: TRBV30; j_gene: TRBJ1-1; CDR3aa: AWSAPGRQYSNTEAF
v_gene: TRBV7-2; j_gene: TRBJ1-1; CDR3aa: ASSLKGALNTEAF
v_gene: TRBV4-1; j_gene: TRBJ1-1; CDR3aa: ASSQDSRVVEAF
v_gene: TRBV19; j_gene: TRBJ2-7; CDR3aa: ASRDTTGGSYEQY
v_gene: TRBV24-1; j_gene: TRBJ1-2; CDR3aa: ATSRGTGGYGYT
v_gene: TRBV24-1; j_gene: TRBJ1-3; CDR3aa: ATVPLSGNTIY
v_gene: TRBV9; j_gene: TRBJ1-2; CDR3aa: ASSVGGGDGQGAFHANYGYT
v_gene: TRBV6-4; j_gene: TRBJ2-5; CDR3aa: ASSESADKETQY
v_gene: TRBV12-3/TRBV12-4; j_gene: TRBJ2-7; CDR3aa: ASSSGLPYEQY
v_gene: TRBV10-3; j_gene: TRBJ2-1; CDR3aa: AIRGQGDYNEQF
v_gene: TRBV5-1; j_gene: TRBJ2-7; CDR3aa: ASSPESGSTAYEQY
v_gene: TRBV6-5; j_gene: TRBJ2-7; CDR3aa: ASREGTFTPGEQY
v_gene: TRBV2; j_gene: TRBJ2-5; CDR3aa: ASSRQGGRETQY
v_gene: TRBV3-1/TRBV3-2; j_gene: TRBJ2-7; CDR3aa: ASSYLGQNYEQY
v_gene: TRBV14; j_gene: TRBJ1-1; CDR3aa: ASSWGGGTEAF
v_gene: TRBV6-1; j_gene: TRBJ2-1; CDR3aa: ASSGRSNGIYNEQF